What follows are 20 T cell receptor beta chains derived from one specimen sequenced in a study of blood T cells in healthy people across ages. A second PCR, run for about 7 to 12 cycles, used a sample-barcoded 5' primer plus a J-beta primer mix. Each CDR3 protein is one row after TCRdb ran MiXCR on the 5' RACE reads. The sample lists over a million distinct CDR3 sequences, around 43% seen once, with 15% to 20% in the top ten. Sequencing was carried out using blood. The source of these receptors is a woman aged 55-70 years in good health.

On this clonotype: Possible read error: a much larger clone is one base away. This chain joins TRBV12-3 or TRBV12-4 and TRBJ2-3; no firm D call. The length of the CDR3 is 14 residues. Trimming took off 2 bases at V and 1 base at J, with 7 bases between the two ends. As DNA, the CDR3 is TGTGCCAGCAGTTTAAGCACTGGCACAGATACGCAGTATTTT. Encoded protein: CASSLSTGTDTQYF.

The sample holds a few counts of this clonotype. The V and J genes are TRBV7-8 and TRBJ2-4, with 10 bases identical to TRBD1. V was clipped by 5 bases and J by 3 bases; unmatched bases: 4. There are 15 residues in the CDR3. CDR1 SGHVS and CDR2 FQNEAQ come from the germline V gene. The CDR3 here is CASSPGQGGKNIQYF. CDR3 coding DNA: TGTGCCAGCAGCCCAGGACAGGGGGGCAAAAACATTCAGTACTTC.

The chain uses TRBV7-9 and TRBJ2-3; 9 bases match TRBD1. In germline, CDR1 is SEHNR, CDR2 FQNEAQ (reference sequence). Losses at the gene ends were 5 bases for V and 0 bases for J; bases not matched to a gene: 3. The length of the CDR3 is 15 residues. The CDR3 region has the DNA TGTGCCAGCAGCGGGACAGGGATAAGCACAGATACGCAGTATTTT. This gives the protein CASSGTGISTDTQYF.

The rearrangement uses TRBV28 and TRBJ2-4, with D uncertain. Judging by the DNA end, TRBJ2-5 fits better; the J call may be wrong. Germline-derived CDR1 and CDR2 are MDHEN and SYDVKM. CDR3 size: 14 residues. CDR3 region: CASSAPWLEETQYF. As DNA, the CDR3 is TGTGCCAGCAGTGCCCCGTGGCTAGAGGAGACCCAGTACTTC.

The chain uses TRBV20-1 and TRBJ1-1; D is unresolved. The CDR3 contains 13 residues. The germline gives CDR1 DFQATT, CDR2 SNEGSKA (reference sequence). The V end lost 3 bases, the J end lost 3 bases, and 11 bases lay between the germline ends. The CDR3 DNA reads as TGCAGTGCTAGTGGAGGCGGGGACACTGAAGCTTTCTTT. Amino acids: CSASGGGDTEAFF.

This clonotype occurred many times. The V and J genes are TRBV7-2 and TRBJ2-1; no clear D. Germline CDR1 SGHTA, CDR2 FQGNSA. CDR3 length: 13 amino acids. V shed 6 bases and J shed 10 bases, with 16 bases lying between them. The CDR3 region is CASRPYELGEQFF. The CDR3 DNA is TGTGCCAGCAGACCGTACGAGCTCGGGGAGCAGTTCTTC.

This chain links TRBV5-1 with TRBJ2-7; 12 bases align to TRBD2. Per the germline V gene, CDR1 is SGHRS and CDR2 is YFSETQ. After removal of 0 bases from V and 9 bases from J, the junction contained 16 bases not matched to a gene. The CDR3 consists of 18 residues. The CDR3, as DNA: TGCGCCAGCAGCTTGGTCCTAACCGGGACTAGCGGGTCCGGTGGGCAGTACTTC. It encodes CASSLVLTGTSGSGGQYF.

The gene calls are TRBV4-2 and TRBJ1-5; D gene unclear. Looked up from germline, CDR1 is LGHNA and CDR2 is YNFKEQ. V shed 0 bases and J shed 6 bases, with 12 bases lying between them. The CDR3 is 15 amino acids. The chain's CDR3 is CASSQELWSSQPQHF. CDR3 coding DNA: TGTGCCAGCAGCCAAGAGCTTTGGTCGTCTCAGCCCCAGCATTTT.

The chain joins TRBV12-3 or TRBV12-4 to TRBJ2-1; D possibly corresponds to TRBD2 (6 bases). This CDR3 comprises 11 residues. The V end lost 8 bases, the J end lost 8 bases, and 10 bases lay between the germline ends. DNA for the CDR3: TGTGCCAGCCGGGAGCTGCATGAGCAGTTCTTC. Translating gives CASRELHEQFF.

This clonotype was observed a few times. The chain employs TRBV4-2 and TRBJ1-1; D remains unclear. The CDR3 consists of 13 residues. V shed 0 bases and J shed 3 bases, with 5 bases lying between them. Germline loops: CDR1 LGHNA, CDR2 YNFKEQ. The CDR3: CASSQDWDTEAFF. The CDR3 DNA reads TGTGCCAGCAGCCAAGATTGGGACACTGAAGCTTTCTTT.

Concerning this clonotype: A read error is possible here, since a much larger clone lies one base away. CDR3 residues: CAGSPRAGVNYNEQFF. The CDR3, as DNA: TGTGCCGGCAGCCCTAGAGCGGGAGTTAACTACAATGAGCAGTTCTTC. The chain couples TRBV7-8 to TRBJ2-1, with 8 bases identical to TRBD2. This CDR3 has 16 residues. Germline CDR1 reads SGHVS; CDR2 reads FQNEAQ.

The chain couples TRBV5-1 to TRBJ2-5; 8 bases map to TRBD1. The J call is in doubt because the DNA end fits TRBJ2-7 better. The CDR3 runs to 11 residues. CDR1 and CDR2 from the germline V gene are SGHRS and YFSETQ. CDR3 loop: CASQTGDEQYF. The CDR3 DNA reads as TGCGCCAGCCAGACAGGGGACGAGCAGTACTTC.

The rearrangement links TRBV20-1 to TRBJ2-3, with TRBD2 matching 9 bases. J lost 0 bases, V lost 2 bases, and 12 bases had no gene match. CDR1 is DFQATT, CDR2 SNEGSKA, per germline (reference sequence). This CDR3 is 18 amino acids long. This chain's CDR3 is CSARRTRTSVASTDTQYF. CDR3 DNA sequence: TGCAGTGCTAGACGAACGCGGACTAGCGTTGCTAGCACAGATACGCAGTATTTT.

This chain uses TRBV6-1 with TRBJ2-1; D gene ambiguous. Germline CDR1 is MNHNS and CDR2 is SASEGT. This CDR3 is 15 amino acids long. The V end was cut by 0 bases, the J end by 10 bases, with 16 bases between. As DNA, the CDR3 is TGTGCCAGCAGTGAAGCGGGTTTTACCTCCTACGAGCAGTTCTTC. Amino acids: CASSEAGFTSYEQFF.

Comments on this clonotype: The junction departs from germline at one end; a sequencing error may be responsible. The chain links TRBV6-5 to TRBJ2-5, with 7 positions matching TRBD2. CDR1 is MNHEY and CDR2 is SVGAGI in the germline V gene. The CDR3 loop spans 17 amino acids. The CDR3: CARSYFAPGPGGETQYF. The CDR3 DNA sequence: TGTGCCCGCAGTTACTTTGCACCGGGACCGGGAGGAGAGACCCAGTACTTC.

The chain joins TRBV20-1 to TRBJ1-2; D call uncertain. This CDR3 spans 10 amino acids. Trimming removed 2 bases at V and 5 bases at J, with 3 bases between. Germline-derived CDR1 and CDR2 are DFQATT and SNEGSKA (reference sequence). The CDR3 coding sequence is TGCAGTGCTAGACAGTATGGCTACACCTTC. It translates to CSARQYGYTF.

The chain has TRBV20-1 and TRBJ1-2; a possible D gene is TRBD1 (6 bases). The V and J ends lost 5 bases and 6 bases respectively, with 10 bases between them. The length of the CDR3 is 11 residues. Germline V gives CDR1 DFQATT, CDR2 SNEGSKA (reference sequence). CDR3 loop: CSARTVDGYTF. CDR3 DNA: TGCAGTGCTCGGACAGTTGATGGCTACACCTTC.

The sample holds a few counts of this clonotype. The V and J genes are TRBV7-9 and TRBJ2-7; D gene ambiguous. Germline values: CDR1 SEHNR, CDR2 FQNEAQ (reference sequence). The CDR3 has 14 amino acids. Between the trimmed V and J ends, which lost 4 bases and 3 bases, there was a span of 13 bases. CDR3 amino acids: CASSSHVRNYEQYF. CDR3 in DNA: TGTGCCAGCAGCTCCCATGTCCGAAACTACGAGCAGTACTTC.

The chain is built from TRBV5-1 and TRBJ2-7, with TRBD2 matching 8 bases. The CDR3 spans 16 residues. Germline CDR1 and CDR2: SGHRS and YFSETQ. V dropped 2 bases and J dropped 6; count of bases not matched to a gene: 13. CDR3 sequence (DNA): TGCGCCAGCAGCTTTGATACCGGGACTAGGCCTCGCGAGCAGTACTTC. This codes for CASSFDTGTRPREQYF.

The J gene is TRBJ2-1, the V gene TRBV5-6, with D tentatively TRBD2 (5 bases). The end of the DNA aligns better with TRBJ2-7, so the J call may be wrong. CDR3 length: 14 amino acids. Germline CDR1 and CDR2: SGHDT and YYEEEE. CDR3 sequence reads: CASSLGGIIYEQYF. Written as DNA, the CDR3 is TGTGCCAGCAGCTTGGGAGGGATTATCTACGAGCAGTACTTC.